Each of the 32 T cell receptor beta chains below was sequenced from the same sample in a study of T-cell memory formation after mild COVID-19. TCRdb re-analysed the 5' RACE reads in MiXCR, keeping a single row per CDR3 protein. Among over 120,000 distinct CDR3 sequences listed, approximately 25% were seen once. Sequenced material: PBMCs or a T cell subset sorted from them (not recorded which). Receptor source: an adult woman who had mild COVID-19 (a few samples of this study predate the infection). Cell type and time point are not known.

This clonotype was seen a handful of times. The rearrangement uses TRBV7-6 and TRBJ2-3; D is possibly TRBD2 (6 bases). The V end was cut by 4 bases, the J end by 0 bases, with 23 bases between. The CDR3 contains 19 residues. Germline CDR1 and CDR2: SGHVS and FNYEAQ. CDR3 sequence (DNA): TGTGCCAGCAGCTCGGTTGAGGCACTAGCCGCTCTTAGCACAGATACGCAGTATTTT. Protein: CASSSVEALAALSTDTQYF.

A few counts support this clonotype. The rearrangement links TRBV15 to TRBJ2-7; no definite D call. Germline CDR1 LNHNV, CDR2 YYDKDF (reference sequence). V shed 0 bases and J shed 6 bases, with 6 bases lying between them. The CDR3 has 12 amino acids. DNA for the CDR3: TGTGCCACCAGCAGAGAATTCGGCGAGCAGTACTTC. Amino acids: CATSREFGEQYF.

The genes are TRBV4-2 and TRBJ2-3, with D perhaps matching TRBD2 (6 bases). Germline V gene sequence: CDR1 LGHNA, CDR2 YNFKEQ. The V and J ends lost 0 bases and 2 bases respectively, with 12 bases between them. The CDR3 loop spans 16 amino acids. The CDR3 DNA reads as TGTGCCAGCAGCCAAGAAGTAGCGGCTATCACAGATACGCAGTATTTT. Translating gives CASSQEVAAITDTQYF.

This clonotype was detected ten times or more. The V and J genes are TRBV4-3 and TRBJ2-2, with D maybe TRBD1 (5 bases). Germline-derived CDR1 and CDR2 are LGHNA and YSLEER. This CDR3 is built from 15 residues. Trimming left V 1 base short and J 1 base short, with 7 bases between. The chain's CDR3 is CASSQGQGNTGELFF. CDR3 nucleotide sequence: TGCGCCAGCAGCCAAGGCCAGGGGAACACCGGGGAGCTGTTTTTT.

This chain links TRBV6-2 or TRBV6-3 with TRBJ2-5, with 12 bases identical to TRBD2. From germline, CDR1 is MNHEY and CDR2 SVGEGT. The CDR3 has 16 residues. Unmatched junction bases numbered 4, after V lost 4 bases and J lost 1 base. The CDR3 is CASSSLAGGLQETQYF. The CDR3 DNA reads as TGTGCCAGCAGTTCACTAGCGGGAGGCCTCCAAGAGACCCAGTACTTC.

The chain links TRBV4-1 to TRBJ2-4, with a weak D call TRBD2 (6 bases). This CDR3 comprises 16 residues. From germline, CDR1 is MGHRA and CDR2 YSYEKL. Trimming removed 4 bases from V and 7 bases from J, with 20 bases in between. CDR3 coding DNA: TGCGCCAGCAGCCTACTAGCAACGGGAGAATGGAACATTCAGTACTTC. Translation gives CASSLLATGEWNIQYF.

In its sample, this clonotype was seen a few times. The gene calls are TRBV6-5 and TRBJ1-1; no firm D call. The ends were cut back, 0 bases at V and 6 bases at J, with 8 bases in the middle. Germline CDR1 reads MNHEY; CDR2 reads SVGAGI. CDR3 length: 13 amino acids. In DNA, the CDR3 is TGTGCCAGCAGTTACTCTATAACAGCTGAAGCTTTCTTT. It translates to CASSYSITAEAFF.

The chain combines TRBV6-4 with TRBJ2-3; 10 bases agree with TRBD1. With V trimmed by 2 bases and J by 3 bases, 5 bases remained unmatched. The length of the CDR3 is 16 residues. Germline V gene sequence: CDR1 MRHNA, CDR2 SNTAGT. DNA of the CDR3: TGTGCCAGCAGTGACAACTTGGGACAGGGGACAGATACGCAGTATTTT. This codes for CASSDNLGQGTDTQYF.

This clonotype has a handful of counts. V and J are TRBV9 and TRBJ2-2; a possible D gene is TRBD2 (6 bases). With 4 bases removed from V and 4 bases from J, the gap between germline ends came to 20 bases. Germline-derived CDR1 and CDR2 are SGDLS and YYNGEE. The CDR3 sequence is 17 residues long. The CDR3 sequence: CASSSKVGSAGTGELFF. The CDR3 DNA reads TGTGCCAGCAGCTCAAAGGTTGGGTCAGCGGGCACCGGGGAGCTGTTTTTT. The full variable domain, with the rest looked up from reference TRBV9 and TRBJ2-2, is DSGVTQTPKHLITATGQRVTLRCSPRSGDLSVYWYQQSLDQGLQFLIQYYNGEERAKGNILERFSAQQFPDLHSELNLSSLELGDSALYFCASSSKVGSAGTGELFFGEGSRLTVL.

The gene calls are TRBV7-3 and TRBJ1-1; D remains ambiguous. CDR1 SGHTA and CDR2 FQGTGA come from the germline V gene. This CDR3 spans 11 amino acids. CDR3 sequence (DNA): TGTGCGGAGGGCTTGAACACTGAAGCTTTCTTT. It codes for CAEGLNTEAFF.

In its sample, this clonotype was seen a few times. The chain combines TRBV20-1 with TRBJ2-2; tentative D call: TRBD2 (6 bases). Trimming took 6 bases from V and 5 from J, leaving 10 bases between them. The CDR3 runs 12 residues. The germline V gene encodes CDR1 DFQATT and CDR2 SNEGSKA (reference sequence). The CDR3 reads CSARRGTGELFF. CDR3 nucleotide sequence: TGCAGTGCCCGACGGGGGACCGGGGAGCTGTTTTTT.

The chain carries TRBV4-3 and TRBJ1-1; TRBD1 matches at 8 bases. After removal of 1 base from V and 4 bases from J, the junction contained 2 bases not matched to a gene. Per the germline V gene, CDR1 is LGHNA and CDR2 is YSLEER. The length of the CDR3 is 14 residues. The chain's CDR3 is CASSQGTGITEAFF. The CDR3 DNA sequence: TGCGCCAGCAGCCAAGGGACAGGGATCACTGAAGCTTTCTTT.

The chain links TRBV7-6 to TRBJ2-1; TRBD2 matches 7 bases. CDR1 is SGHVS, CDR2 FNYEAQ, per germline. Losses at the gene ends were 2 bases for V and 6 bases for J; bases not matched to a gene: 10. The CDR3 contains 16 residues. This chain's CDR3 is CASSLITSVIGNEQFF. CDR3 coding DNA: TGTGCCAGCAGCTTAATCACTAGCGTCATAGGCAATGAGCAGTTCTTC.

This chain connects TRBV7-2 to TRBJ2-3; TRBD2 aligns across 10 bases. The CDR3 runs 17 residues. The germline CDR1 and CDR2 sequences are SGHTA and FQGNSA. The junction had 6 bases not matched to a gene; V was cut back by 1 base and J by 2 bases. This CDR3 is CASSLGSSGGTTDTQYF. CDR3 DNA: TGTGCCAGCAGCTTAGGTAGTAGCGGGGGGACCACAGATACGCAGTATTTT.

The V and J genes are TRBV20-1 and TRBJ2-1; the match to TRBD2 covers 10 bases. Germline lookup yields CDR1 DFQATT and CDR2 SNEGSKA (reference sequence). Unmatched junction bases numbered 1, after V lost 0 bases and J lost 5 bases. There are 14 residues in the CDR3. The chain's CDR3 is CSARDLAGDNEQFF. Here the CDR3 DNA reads TGCAGTGCTAGAGATCTAGCGGGAGACAATGAGCAGTTCTTC.

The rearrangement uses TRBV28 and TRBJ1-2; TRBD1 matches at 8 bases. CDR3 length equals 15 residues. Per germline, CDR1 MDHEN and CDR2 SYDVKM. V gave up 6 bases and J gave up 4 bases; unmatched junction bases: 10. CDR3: CASSPLGTGSYGYTF. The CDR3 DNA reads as TGTGCCAGCAGCCCTCTCGGGACAGGATCCTATGGCTACACCTTC.

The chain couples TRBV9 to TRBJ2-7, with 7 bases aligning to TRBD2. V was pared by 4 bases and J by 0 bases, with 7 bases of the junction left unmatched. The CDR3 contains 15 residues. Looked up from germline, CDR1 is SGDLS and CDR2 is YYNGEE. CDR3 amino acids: CASSPGEGSSYEQYF. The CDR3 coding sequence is TGTGCCAGCAGCCCTGGGGAGGGGAGCTCCTACGAGCAGTACTTC.

For the CDR3, the DNA is TGCAGCGTACAAGGGAACTATGGCTACACCTTC. This translates into CSVQGNYGYTF. This chain links TRBV29-1 with TRBJ1-2; D is undetermined. CDR3 length equals 11 residues. Germline assignment: CDR1 SQVTM and CDR2 ANQGSEA. V lost 6 bases to trimming and J lost 2 bases, with 7 bases between them.

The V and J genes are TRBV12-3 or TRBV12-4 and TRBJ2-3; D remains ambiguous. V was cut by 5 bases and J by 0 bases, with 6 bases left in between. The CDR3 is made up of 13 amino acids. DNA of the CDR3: TGTGCCAGCAGTACCCTGAGCACAGATACGCAGTATTTT. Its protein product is CASSTLSTDTQYF.

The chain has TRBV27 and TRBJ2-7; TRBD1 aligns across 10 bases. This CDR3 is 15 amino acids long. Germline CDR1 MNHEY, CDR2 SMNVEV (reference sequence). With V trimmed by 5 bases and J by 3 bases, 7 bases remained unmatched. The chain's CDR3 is CASSPGTGDYYEQYF. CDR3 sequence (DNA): TGTGCCAGCAGTCCTGGGACAGGGGACTACTACGAGCAGTACTTC.

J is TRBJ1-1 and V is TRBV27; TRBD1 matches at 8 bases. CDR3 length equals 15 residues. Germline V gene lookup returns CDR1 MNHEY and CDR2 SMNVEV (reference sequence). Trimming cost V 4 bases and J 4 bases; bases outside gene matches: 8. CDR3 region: CASSSTGEEGTEAFF. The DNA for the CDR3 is TGTGCCAGCAGTTCGACAGGGGAAGAGGGCACTGAAGCTTTCTTT.

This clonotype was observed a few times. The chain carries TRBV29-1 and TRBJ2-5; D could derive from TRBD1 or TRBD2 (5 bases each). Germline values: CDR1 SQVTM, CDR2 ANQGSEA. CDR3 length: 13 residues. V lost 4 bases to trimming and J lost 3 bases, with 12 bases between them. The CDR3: CSVAGLGEETQYF. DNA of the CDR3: TGCAGCGTTGCCGGGTTGGGGGAAGAGACCCAGTACTTC.

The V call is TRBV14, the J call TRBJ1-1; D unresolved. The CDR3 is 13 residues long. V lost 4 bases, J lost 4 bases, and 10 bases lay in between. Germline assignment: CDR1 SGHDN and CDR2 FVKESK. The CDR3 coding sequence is TGTGCCAGCAGCCTATACGGAGGCACTGAAGCTTTCTTT. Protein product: CASSLYGGTEAFF.

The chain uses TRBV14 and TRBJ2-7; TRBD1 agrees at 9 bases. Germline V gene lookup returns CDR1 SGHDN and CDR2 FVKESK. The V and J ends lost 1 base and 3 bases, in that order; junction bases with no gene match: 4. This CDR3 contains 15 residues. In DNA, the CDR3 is TGTGCCAGCAGCCAAGTAGGGACAGGGAACTACGAGCAGTACTTC. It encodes CASSQVGTGNYEQYF.

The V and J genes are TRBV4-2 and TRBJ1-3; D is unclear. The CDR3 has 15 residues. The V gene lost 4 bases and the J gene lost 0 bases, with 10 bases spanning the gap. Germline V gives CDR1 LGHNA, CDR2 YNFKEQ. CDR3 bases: TGTGCCAGCAGCCCGGCGGCCCTCTCTGGAAACACCATATATTTT. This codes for CASSPAALSGNTIYF.

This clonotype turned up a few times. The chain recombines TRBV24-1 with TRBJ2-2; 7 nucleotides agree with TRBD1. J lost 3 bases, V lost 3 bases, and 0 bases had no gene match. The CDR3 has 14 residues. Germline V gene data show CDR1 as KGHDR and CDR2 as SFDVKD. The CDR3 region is CATSDGQDTGELFF. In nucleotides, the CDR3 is TGTGCCACCAGTGATGGACAGGACACCGGGGAGCTGTTTTTT.

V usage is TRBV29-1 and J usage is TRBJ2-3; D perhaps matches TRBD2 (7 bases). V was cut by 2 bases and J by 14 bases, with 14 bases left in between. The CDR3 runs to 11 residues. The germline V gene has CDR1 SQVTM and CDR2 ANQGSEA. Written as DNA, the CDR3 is TGCAGCGTTGAAAATCGGGGGGCGTTGTATTTT. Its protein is CSVENRGALYF.

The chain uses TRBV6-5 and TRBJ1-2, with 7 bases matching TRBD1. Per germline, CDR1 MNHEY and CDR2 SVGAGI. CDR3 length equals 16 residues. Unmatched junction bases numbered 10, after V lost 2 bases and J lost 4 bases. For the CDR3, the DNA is TGTGCCAGCAGTTACACCCCGACAGGGTTAGTCTATGGCTACACCTTC. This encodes CASSYTPTGLVYGYTF.

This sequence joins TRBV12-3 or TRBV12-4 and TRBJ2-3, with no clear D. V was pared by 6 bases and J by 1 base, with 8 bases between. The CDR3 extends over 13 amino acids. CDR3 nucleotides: TGTGCCAGCAGGGTGGACGGCACAGATACGCAGTATTTT. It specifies CASRVDGTDTQYF.

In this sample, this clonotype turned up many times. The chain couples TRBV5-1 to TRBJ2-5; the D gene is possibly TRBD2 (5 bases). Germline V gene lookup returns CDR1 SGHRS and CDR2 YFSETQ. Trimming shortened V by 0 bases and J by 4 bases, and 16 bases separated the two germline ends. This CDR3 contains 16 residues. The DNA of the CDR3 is TGCGCCAGCAGCTTGGCTCCGACCGGGGAGTTAGAGACCCAGTACTTC. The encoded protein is CASSLAPTGELETQYF.

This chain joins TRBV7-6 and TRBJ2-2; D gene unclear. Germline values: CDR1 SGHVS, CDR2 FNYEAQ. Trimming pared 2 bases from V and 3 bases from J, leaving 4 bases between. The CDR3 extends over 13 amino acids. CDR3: CASSLWDTGELFF. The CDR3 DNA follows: TGTGCCAGCAGCTTATGGGACACCGGGGAGCTGTTTTTT.

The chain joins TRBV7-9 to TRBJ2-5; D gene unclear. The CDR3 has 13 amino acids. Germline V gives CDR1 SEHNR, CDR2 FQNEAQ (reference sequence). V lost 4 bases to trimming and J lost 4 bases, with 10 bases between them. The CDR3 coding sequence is TGTGCCAGCAGCTCCTCTCCTAGAGAGACCCAGTACTTC. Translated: CASSSSPRETQYF. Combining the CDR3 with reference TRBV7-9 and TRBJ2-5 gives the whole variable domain DTGVSQNPRHKITKRGQNVTFRCDPISEHNRLYWYRQTLGQGPEFLTYFQNEAQLEKSRLLSDRFSAERPKGSFSTLEIQRTEQGDSAMYLCASSSSPRETQYFGPGTRLLVL.